A single sample gave rise to the 11 T cell receptor beta chains below, sequenced in a study of spatial heterogeneity in lung cancer. General observations from the study: Counts of expanded intratumoral alpha and beta TCRs tracked tumor mutation counts.

No antigen has been identified for these receptors. From the 5' RACE reads, TCRdb called clonotypes with MiXCR, one entry per CDR3 protein. This table has tens of thousands of distinct CDR3 sequences, about 4.9% appearing once. Time point defined: sample taken at primary tumor resection. Here the sequenced sample was lung tumor tissue, taken at surgery. These TCRs come from a male donor with early-stage non-small cell lung cancer.

This clonotype was counted ten times or more. The gene calls are TRBV7-9 and TRBJ2-3; possibly TRBD2 for D (5 bases). Trimming cost V 5 bases and J 3 bases, with 15 bases left between them. Germline-derived CDR1 and CDR2 are SEHNR and FQNEAQ (reference sequence). The CDR3 runs to 15 residues. The chain's CDR3 is CASSPGNGETDTQYF. The DNA for the CDR3 is TGTGCCAGCAGCCCGGGCAATGGGGAGACAGATACGCAGTATTTT.

This clonotype is medium-sized within its sample. The rearrangement links TRBV29-1 to TRBJ1-1; 7 nucleotides align to TRBD1. V was clipped by 6 bases and J by 11 bases; unmatched bases: 6. This CDR3 contains 10 residues. Germline V gene sequence: CDR1 SQVTM, CDR2 ANQGSEA. The CDR3 nucleotides read TGCAGCGTAGCCGACAGGGTGGCTTTCTTT. Protein: CSVADRVAFF.

The V and J genes are TRBV5-6 and TRBJ1-4; 7 bases line up with TRBD1. The CDR3 extends over 15 amino acids. Germline loops: CDR1 SGHDT, CDR2 YYEEEE. J was trimmed by 8 bases and V by 1 base; bases with no gene match: 8. The CDR3 coding sequence is TGTGCCAGCAGCTTGAAGTTAGGGGGCAGGGAAAAACTGTTTTTT. As protein: CASSLKLGGREKLFF.

The chain recombines TRBV10-3 with TRBJ2-2; 16 nucleotides align to TRBD2. V lost 10 bases to trimming and J lost 3 bases; unmatched junction nucleotides: 11. Germline V gives CDR1 ENHRY, CDR2 SYGVKD. The CDR3 length is 18 residues. CDR3: CATRAGTSGGAYTGELFF. Here the CDR3 DNA reads TGTGCCACCCGGGCCGGGACTAGCGGGGGGGCATACACCGGGGAGCTGTTTTTT.

This clonotype was counted a few times. This rearrangement joins TRBV20-1 to TRBJ2-7; 8 positions match TRBD2. The CDR3 sequence is 12 residues long. The V gene's germline CDR1 is DFQATT and CDR2 SNEGSKA (reference sequence). V dropped 7 bases and J dropped 2; count of bases not matched to a gene: 4. The CDR3 reads CSVQRETYEQYF. DNA of the CDR3: TGCAGTGTCCAGCGGGAGACCTACGAGCAGTACTTC.

In its sample, this clonotype was seen many times. The CDR3 DNA reads as TGTGCCATCAGTGCCCCCAGCGGCGCCTACGAGCAGTACTTC. Its protein product is CAISAPSGAYEQYF. The chain links TRBV10-3 to TRBJ2-7, with a possible D match to TRBD2 (5 bases). Between the trimmed V and J ends, which lost 4 bases and 2 bases, there was a span of 12 bases. The germline V gene has CDR1 ENHRY and CDR2 SYGVKD. The CDR3 extends over 14 amino acids.

This clonotype showed up many times. The CDR3 nucleotides read TGTGCCAGCAGTTTGGCAAAGGAGCGGGGGGCCTCCTACGAGCAGTACTTC. Translating gives CASSLAKERGASYEQYF. This sequence joins TRBV28 and TRBJ2-7; 9 bases line up with TRBD2. The CDR3 has 17 residues. With V trimmed by 3 bases and J by 0 bases, 9 bases remained unmatched. The germline V gene has CDR1 MDHEN and CDR2 SYDVKM. Variable domain in full (rest from reference TRBV28 and TRBJ2-7): DVKVTQSSRYLVKRTGEKVFLECVQDMDHENMFWYRQDPGLGLRLIYFSYDVKMKEKGDIPEGYSVSREKKERFSLILESASTNQTSMYLCASSLAKERGASYEQYFGPGTRLTVT.

The CDR3 loop is CASSLAGLPSLGEQYF. The CDR3 DNA reads TGTGCCAGCAGCTTAGCCGGACTGCCCTCCCTCGGCGAGCAGTACTTC. The chain recombines TRBV7-6 with TRBJ2-7, with a weak D call TRBD2 (5 bases). V lost 0 bases and J 6 bases, leaving 18 bases between the germline ends. The germline CDR1 and CDR2 sequences are SGHVS and FNYEAQ. The CDR3 is 16 amino acids. Full variable domain (outside the CDR3, taken from reference TRBV7-6 and TRBJ2-7): GAGVSQSPRYKVTKRGQDVALRCDPISGHVSLYWYRQALGQGPEFLTYFNYEAQQDKSGLPNDRFSAERPEGSISTLTIQRTEQRDSAMYRCASSLAGLPSLGEQYFGPGTRLTVT.

This clonotype was detected many times. The genes are TRBV27 and TRBJ2-7, with D possibly called TRBD1 or TRBD2 (5 bases each). Trimming stripped 1 base from V and 4 bases from J, with 11 bases between. Germline CDR1 reads MNHEY; CDR2 reads SMNVEV (reference sequence). CDR3 length: 14 residues. The CDR3 DNA reads TGTGCCAGCAGTTTATTGGGCAGGGAGTACGAGCAGTACTTC. Its protein product is CASSLLGREYEQYF.

Only a few counts were recorded for this clonotype. The chain couples TRBV7-2 to TRBJ2-7; the D is unclear. The CDR3 sequence is 14 residues long. CDR1 SGHTA and CDR2 FQGNSA come from the germline V gene. Trimming shortened V by 5 bases and J by 0 bases, and 11 bases separated the two germline ends. This chain's CDR3 is CASSLTPASYEQYF. In DNA, the CDR3 is TGTGCCAGCAGCCTAACCCCGGCCTCCTACGAGCAGTACTTC.

At least ten counts were recorded for this clonotype. V and J are TRBV28 and TRBJ2-5, with 7 bases aligning to TRBD2. Germline V gene data show CDR1 as MDHEN and CDR2 as SYDVKM. CDR3 size: 13 residues. CDR3 sequence (DNA): TGTGCGACCCTCCTAGCGGACCAAGAGACCCAGTACTTC. Amino acids: CATLLADQETQYF. Full variable domain (outside the CDR3, taken from reference TRBV28 and TRBJ2-5): DVKVTQSSRYLVKRTGEKVFLECVQDMDHENMFWYRQDPGLGLRLIYFSYDVKMKEKGDIPEGYSVSREKKERFSLILESASTNQTSMYLCATLLADQETQYFGPGTRLLVL.